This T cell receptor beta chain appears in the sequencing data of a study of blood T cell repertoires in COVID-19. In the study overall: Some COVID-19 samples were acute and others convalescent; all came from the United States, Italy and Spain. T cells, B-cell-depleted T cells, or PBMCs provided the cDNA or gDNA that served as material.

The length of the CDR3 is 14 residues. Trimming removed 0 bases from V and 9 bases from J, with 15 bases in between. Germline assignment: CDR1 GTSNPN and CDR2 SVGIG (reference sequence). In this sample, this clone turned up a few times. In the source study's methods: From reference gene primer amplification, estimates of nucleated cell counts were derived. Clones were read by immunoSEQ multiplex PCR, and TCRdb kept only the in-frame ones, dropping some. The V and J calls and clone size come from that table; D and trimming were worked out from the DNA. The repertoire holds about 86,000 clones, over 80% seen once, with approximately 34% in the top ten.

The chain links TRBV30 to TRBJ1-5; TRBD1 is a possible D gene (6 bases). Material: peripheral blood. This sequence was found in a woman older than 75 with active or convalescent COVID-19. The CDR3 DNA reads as TGTGCCTGGAGTGTACTTGGGGGCGTGGGGCCCCAGCATTTT. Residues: CAWSVLGGVGPQHF.